This entry lists 15 T cell receptor beta chains sequenced from one sample in a study of T-cell memory formation after mild COVID-19. TCRdb redid the calling of the 5' RACE reads with MiXCR, one entry per CDR3 protein. The sample includes about 470,000 distinct CDR3 sequences, 18% seen only once; the top ten take roughly 12%. Sequencing was performed on PBMCs or a T cell subset sorted from them (not recorded which). The receptors derive from an adult woman who had mild COVID-19 (a few samples of this study predate the infection). Cell type and time point are not known.

This clonotype was seen a few times. The V and J genes are TRBV10-3 and TRBJ2-1; possibly TRBD2 for D (5 bases). Germline V gene lookup returns CDR1 ENHRY and CDR2 SYGVKD. V lost 4 bases, J lost 3 bases, and 7 bases lay in between. The CDR3 runs 13 residues. The CDR3 DNA reads TGTGCCATCAGTGGGGCGGGCTACAATGAGCAGTTCTTC. This encodes CAISGAGYNEQFF.

The chain joins TRBV24-1 to TRBJ2-1; 8 bases agree with TRBD2. From germline, CDR1 is KGHDR and CDR2 SFDVKD. This CDR3 has 16 residues. Trimming removed 4 bases from V and 0 bases from J; junction bases left unmatched: 4. The CDR3 loop is CATSDPGTSSYNEQFF. Here the CDR3 DNA reads TGTGCCACCAGTGACCCCGGGACTAGCTCCTACAATGAGCAGTTCTTC.

The rearrangement joins TRBV12-5 to TRBJ2-2; possibly TRBD2 for D (7 bases). This CDR3 is 16 amino acids long. Trimming took off 0 bases at V and 5 bases at J, with 13 bases between the two ends. Germline CDR1 is LGHNT and CDR2 is FRNRAP. CDR3 sequence reads: CASGLVRGAPTGELFF. CDR3 DNA sequence: TGTGCTAGTGGTTTGGTACGGGGGGCGCCTACCGGGGAGCTGTTTTTT.

The table lists this clonotype with a few counts. The V call is TRBV19, the J call TRBJ2-1, with D perhaps matching TRBD1 (5 bases). The CDR3 is made up of 17 amino acids. The germline CDR1 and CDR2 sequences are LNHDA and SQIVND (reference sequence). The V end was cut by 2 bases, the J end by 0 bases, with 14 bases between. The DNA for the CDR3 is TGTGCCAGTAGTATAAAGACAGCCACCAGCTCCTACAATGAGCAGTTCTTC. Protein sequence: CASSIKTATSSYNEQFF.

There are a few counts of this clonotype. The chain couples TRBV29-1 to TRBJ1-2; the D is unclear. Germline CDR1 and CDR2: SQVTM and ANQGSEA. Trimming stripped 2 bases from V and 7 bases from J, with 11 bases between. The CDR3 has 12 amino acids. CDR3 in DNA: TGCAGCGTTGAATCCGGGTTCGCTGGCTACACCTTC. Its translation: CSVESGFAGYTF. The full variable domain, completed using reference TRBV29-1 and TRBJ1-2, is SAVISQKPSRDICQRGTSLTIQCQVDSQVTMMFWYRQQPGQSLTLIATANQGSEATYESGFVIDKFPISRPNLTFSTLTVSNMSPEDSSIYLCSVESGFAGYTFGSGTRLTVV.

This chain connects TRBV7-9 to TRBJ2-5; D gene uncertain. Looked up from germline, CDR1 is SEHNR and CDR2 is FQNEAQ (reference sequence). The CDR3 loop spans 14 amino acids. V was trimmed by 1 base and J by 3 bases, leaving 9 bases between them. CDR3 sequence (DNA): TGTGCCAGCAGCTTAGGACGCGGCGAAGAGACCCAGTACTTC. Protein sequence: CASSLGRGEETQYF.

The CDR3 coding sequence is TGTGCCGGGTCGCACGAGTTCCCGGCCTACGAGCAGTACTTC. It codes for CAGSHEFPAYEQYF. V is TRBV18 and J is TRBJ2-7; the D is unclear. V lost 11 bases and J 2 bases, leaving 19 bases between the germline ends. This CDR3 has 14 residues. CDR1 KGHSH and CDR2 LQKENI come from the germline V gene.

This clonotype was found a few times. The genes are TRBV24-1 and TRBJ2-2; 9 positions match TRBD1. CDR3 length: 17 residues. The V gene end was trimmed by 2 bases and the J gene end by 4 bases; junction bases not matched to a gene: 7. The germline gives CDR1 KGHDR, CDR2 SFDVKD. DNA of the CDR3: TGTGCCACCAGTGATTCAGACAGGGGGGGGTTCACCGGGGAGCTGTTTTTT. Translating it yields CATSDSDRGGFTGELFF.

This clonotype has just a few counts. This rearrangement joins TRBV6-6 to TRBJ2-7; no firm D call. This CDR3 spans 17 amino acids. Deletions cut 0 bases from V and 0 bases from J, with 15 bases between. The germline gives CDR1 MNHNY, CDR2 SVGAGI (reference sequence). The CDR3 nucleotides read TGTGCCAGCAGTTACTCGAAAGGACGCCAGAGCTCCTACGAGCAGTACTTC. Its translation: CASSYSKGRQSSYEQYF.

There are a few counts of this clonotype. This chain connects TRBV18 to TRBJ2-1; D remains ambiguous. The CDR3 consists of 11 residues. Trimming took 3 bases from V and 6 from J, leaving 3 bases between them. Per the germline V gene, CDR1 is KGHSH and CDR2 is LQKENI. CDR3 sequence reads: CASSPTNEQFF. The DNA for the CDR3 is TGTGCCAGCTCACCCACCAATGAGCAGTTCTTC.

The chain couples TRBV3-1 to TRBJ2-5; 8 nucleotides align to TRBD2. The CDR3 is made up of 17 amino acids. From germline, CDR1 is LGHDT and CDR2 YNNKEL (reference sequence). V was pared by 0 bases and J by 5 bases, with 11 bases of the junction left unmatched. The CDR3 bases are TGTGCCAGCAGCCAAGATATACCGAGCGGGAGCGGTGAGACCCAGTACTTC. As protein: CASSQDIPSGSGETQYF.

This clonotype appeared a few times. V and J are TRBV29-1 and TRBJ2-6; the match to TRBD1 covers 8 bases. Trimming cost V 4 bases and J 1 base; bases outside gene matches: 0. The CDR3 runs 14 residues. CDR1 SQVTM and CDR2 ANQGSEA come from the germline V gene. The CDR3 nucleotides read TGCAGCGTTGGACAGGGGTCTGGGGCCAACGTCCTGACTTTC. This translates into CSVGQGSGANVLTF.

This chain links TRBV7-2 with TRBJ1-2; tentative D call: TRBD1 (5 bases). Trimming took 6 bases from V and 8 from J, leaving 10 bases between them. The CDR3 is 11 residues long. CDR1 SGHTA and CDR2 FQGNSA come from the germline V gene. As DNA, the CDR3 is TGTGCCAGCAGGAGGACACACGGCTACACCTTC. Protein: CASRRTHGYTF.

The rearrangement uses TRBV7-9 and TRBJ2-1; D may be TRBD1 (6 bases). CDR1 and CDR2 (germline): SEHNR, FQNEAQ (reference sequence). This CDR3 is built from 15 residues. The V gene lost 1 base and the J gene lost 6 bases, with 13 bases spanning the gap. The CDR3: CASSLGAEGVNEQFF. The CDR3 DNA reads as TGTGCCAGCAGCTTAGGCGCTGAGGGGGTCAATGAGCAGTTCTTC.

This clonotype was seen a few times. The rearrangement links TRBV7-2 to TRBJ2-1; unclear D gene. The CDR3 is 12 amino acids. V shed 4 bases and J shed 8 bases, with 9 bases lying between them. The germline V gene has CDR1 SGHTA and CDR2 FQGNSA. The CDR3 DNA reads as TGTGCCAGCAGCTCCTCATGGGATGAGCAGTTCTTC. Its protein product is CASSSSWDEQFF.